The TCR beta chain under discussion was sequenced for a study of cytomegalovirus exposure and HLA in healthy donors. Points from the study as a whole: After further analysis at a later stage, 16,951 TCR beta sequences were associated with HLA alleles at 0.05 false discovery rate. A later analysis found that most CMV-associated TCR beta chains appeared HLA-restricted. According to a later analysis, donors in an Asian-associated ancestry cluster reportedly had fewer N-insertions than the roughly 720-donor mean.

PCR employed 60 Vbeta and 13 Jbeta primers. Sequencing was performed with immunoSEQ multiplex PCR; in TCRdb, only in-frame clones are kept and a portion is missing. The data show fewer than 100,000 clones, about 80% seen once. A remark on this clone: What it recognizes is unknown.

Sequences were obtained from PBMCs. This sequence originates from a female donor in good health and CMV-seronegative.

The DNA for the CDR3 is TGTGCCACCAGTTCAGGGGGTTCGGGGTATGGCTACACCTTC. Its translation is CATSSGGSGYGYTF. The J gene is TRBJ1-2, the V gene TRBV15, with 7 bases matching TRBD1. J lost 5 bases, V lost 6 bases, and 9 bases had no gene match. The CDR3 has 14 residues. Germline V CDR1 and CDR2: LNHNV, YYDKDF (reference sequence).